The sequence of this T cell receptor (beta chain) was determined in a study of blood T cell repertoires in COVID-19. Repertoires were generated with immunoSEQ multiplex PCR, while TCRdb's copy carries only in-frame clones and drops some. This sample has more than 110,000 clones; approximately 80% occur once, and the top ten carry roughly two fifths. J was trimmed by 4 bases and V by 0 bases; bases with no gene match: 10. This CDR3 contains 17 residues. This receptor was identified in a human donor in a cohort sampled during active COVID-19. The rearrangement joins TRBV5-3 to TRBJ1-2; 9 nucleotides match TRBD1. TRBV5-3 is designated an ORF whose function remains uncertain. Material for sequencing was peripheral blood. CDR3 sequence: CARSLASRQGESYGYTF. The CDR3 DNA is TGTGCCAGAAGCTTGGCTAGTAGACAGGGGGAAAGCTATGGCTACACCTTC.